The count of the clone carrying this T cell receptor beta chain is one. Germline is not matched at one junction end, which may reflect a read error. PCR was performed using 60 Vbeta and 13 Jbeta primers. Measured with immunoSEQ multiplex PCR; TCRdb has only the in-frame clones, and not every one. The sample records around 170,000 clones, around 80% being singletons. The data are from a study of cytomegalovirus exposure and HLA in healthy donors. This receptor was taken from a man younger than 35 in good health and CMV-seronegative. Sequenced input: PBMCs.

The CDR3 protein is CSSSLVGPRGDEKLFF. CDR3 nucleotide sequence: TGTTCCAGCAGCTTAGTGGGGCCAAGGGGTGATGAAAAACTGTTTTTT. The rearrangement links TRBV7-9 to TRBJ1-4, with D perhaps matching TRBD1 (5 bases). Germline assignment: CDR1 SEHNR and CDR2 FQNEAQ (reference sequence). The CDR3 has 16 amino acids.